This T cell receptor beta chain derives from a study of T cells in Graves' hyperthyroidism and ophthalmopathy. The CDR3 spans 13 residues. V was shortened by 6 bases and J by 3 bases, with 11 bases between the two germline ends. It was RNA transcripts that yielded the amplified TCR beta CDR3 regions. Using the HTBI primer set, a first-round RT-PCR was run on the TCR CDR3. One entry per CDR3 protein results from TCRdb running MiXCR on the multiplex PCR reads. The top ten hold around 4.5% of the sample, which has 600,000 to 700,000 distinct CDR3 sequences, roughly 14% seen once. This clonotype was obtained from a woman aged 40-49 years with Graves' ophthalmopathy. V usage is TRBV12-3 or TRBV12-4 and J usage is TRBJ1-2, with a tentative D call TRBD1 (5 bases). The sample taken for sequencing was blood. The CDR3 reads CASRDQTDYGYTF. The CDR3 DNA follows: TGTGCCAGCAGGGACCAGACAGACTATGGCTACACCTTC.